The text below deals with one T cell receptor (beta chain). This clone showed up just a few times. Its antigen is unknown. Qualities for individual bases were not recorded, and no much larger clone is one base off. This sample was taken from a study of blood T cell repertoires in COVID-19 (dated by TCRdb to 2020 to 2022). With regard to the full study: Collaborator samples came from the United States, Italy and Spain and covered acute and convalescent phases of COVID-19. The repertoires were released in a freely available public database intended as a resource for research on the immune response to SARS-CoV-2. Samples came from the ongoing ImmuneRACE study (first 160 participants) plus 1,254 subjects from 6 global collaborators. The prospective study material was composed of cDNA or gDNA derived from T cells, B-cell-depleted T cells, or PBMCs. A de-identified subject ID, COVID-19 status, age in years and sex were almost always included in the sample metadata. Where HLA class I and class II types were available, the types were taken from metadata supplied by the sample provider, not from assay-based typing. The dataset comprised deeply sampled blood TCRbeta repertoires from subjects exposed to, actively infected with, or recovered from COVID-19.

From its cysteine to its phenylalanine, the CDR3 spans 12 amino acids. Here the CDR3 DNA is all that survives: 36 bases in frame from base 1. V and J are truncated by 4 bases and 8 bases respectively, leaving an intervening sequence of 12 bases. The germline V gene encodes CDR1 GTSNPN and CDR2 SVGIG (reference sequence). TCRbeta CDR3 regions were amplified from genomic DNA using the immunoSEQ Assay, a bias-controlled multiplex PCR. Concerning the study's data processing: Nucleated cell counts per sample were estimated from amplification of reference gene primers within the assay. To quantify the absolute abundance of each unique TCRbeta CDR3 rearrangement, sequence reads were collapsed and filtered. For each sample, productive Simpson clonality was calculated as the square root of Simpson's diversity index over productive rearrangements. TCRdb mirrors the immuneACCESS table, restricted to in-frame sequences. Some clones are absent from its copies; in checked studies, under half trace to an unresolved V gene, and the reason for the others is unknown. The DNA gave D and trimming, while V, J and clone size come from that table. This sample holds around 100,000 clones; approximately 80% were observed only once. The ten largest clones add up to 20% to 25% of the sample.

Here is what the overall study found, with its caveats: How much clinical and demographic metadata was included differed by source and by participant, and the metadata was provided uncurated.

Collaborating institutions collected whole blood in K2EDTA tubes following their own protocols. For TCRbeta analysis, collaborator samples were shipped as frozen whole blood, as isolated PBMCs, or as DNA extracted from either sample type. The TCR sequence derives from a man between 70 and 80 years old with active or convalescent COVID-19. The sequenced sample consisted of peripheral blood. This sequence uses TRBV30 and TRBJ1-5, with TRBD1 perhaps the D gene, on 6 matching bases. The nucleotide sequence is given as TGTGCCTGGAACAGGGCCGGGGAGCCCCAGCATTTT. It codes for CAWNRAGEPQHF.